The 21 T cell receptor beta chains below come from one sample, sequenced in a study of T cell responses to AZD1222 COVID-19 vaccine. Clones were read by immunoSEQ multiplex PCR, and TCRdb kept only the in-frame ones, dropping some. Altogether 75,000 to 100,000 clones are present, around 90% being singletons, with the ten largest covering roughly 9.1%. Sequencing used peripheral blood, obtained on day 0 of AZD1222 vaccination. The source is an adult in good health.

This clone was found once. The rearrangement uses TRBV11-2 and TRBJ1-1; D may be TRBD1 (6 bases). The germline gives CDR1 SGHAT, CDR2 FQNNGV. Trimming pared 0 bases from V and 4 bases from J, leaving 18 bases between. The CDR3 is 17 amino acids. Here the CDR3 DNA reads TGTGCCAGCAGCTTAGATGGTTGGGCGACAGGAGGCACTGAAGCTTTCTTT. This gives the protein CASSLDGWATGGTEAFF. Full variable domain (outside the CDR3, taken from reference TRBV11-2 and TRBJ1-1): EAGVAQSPRYKIIEKRQSVAFWCNPISGHATLYWYQQILGQGPKLLIQFQNNGVVDDSQLPKDRFSAERLKGVDSTLKIQPAKLEDSAVYLCASSLDGWATGGTEAFFGQGTRLTVV.

The chain joins TRBV3-1 (or the pseudogene TRBV3-2) to TRBJ1-2; TRBD1 is a possible D gene (6 bases). Trimming stripped 0 bases from V and 4 bases from J, with 18 bases between. Germline-derived CDR1 and CDR2 are LGHDT and YNNKEL (reference sequence). This CDR3 is built from 17 residues. CDR3: CASSQDRWGDRLYGYTF. CDR3 nucleotide sequence: TGTGCCAGCAGCCAAGATCGTTGGGGCGACAGGCTCTATGGCTACACCTTC.

This sequence joins TRBV7-2 and TRBJ1-1; D perhaps matches TRBD1 (6 bases). Per the germline V gene, CDR1 is SGHTA and CDR2 is FQGNSA. This CDR3 has 14 amino acids. V was shortened by 4 bases and J by 4 bases, with 13 bases between the two germline ends. CDR3 in DNA: TGTGCCAGCAGCTACAGGGATTTAAGCACTGAAGCTTTCTTT. Translating it yields CASSYRDLSTEAFF.

The genes are TRBV14 and TRBJ1-6; the match to TRBD1 covers 9 bases. Germline V gene sequence: CDR1 SGHDN, CDR2 FVKESK. Trimming took 3 bases from V and 9 from J; bases not matched to a gene: 9. This CDR3 has 16 residues. CDR3 sequence (DNA): TGTGCCAGCAGCCAGCAGACAGGGGGACCTGGTTCACCCCTCCACTTT. It yields the protein CASSQQTGGPGSPLHF. The full variable domain, its missing parts supplied by reference TRBV14 and TRBJ1-6, is EAGVTQFPSHSVIEKGQTVTLRCDPISGHDNLYWYRRVMGKEIKFLLHFVKESKQDESGMPNNRFLAERTGGTYSTLKVQPAELEDSGVYFCASSQQTGGPGSPLHFGNGTRLTVT.

This clone was counted once. J is TRBJ2-7 and V is TRBV7-9; tentatively, D is TRBD1 (5 bases). Trimming shortened V by 5 bases and J by 4 bases, and 18 bases separated the two germline ends. Germline-derived CDR1 and CDR2 are SEHNR and FQNEAQ (reference sequence). The CDR3 loop spans 15 amino acids. CDR3 bases: TGTGCCAGCAGCCCCACCCGAGACAGACGATACGAGCAGTACTTC. Protein sequence: CASSPTRDRRYEQYF.

This chain uses TRBV3-1 (or the pseudogene TRBV3-2) with TRBJ1-2; D is uncertain. The CDR3 runs to 13 residues. Trimming took off 4 bases at V and 8 bases at J, with 14 bases between the two ends. CDR1 is LGHDT, CDR2 YNNKEL, per germline (reference sequence). The CDR3 loop is CASSPEDGRGYTF. In nucleotides, the CDR3 is TGTGCCAGCAGCCCCGAGGACGGGAGGGGCTACACCTTC.

This chain connects TRBV4-1 to TRBJ1-1, with D tentatively TRBD1 (5 bases). The CDR3 is made up of 15 amino acids. Trimming left V 2 bases short and J 3 bases short, with 13 bases between. Germline V gene lookup returns CDR1 MGHRA and CDR2 YSYEKL. The DNA of the CDR3 is TGCGCCAGCAGCCAACATACCCAGGGTTACACTGAAGCTTTCTTT. This encodes CASSQHTQGYTEAFF.

The rearrangement joins TRBV9 to TRBJ2-3; 11 positions match TRBD2. Germline CDR1 reads SGDLS; CDR2 reads YYNGEE. The J segment lost 2 bases and the V segment lost 3 bases, leaving 11 bases of the junction unmatched. CDR3 length: 18 amino acids. The CDR3 is CASSGGTSGGFTTDTQYF. CDR3 coding DNA: TGTGCCAGCAGCGGGGGAACTAGCGGGGGATTCACCACAGATACGCAGTATTTT.

The rearrangement uses TRBV6-2 or TRBV6-3 and TRBJ2-1; unclear D gene. The CDR3 length is 12 residues. Deletions cut 6 bases from V and 8 bases from J, with 11 bases between. The germline V gene has CDR1 MNHEY and CDR2 SVGEGT. The CDR3 nucleotides are TGTGCCAGCAGCCCCGGTTGGGATGAGCAGTTCTTC. Its protein product is CASSPGWDEQFF.

The chain carries TRBV6-2 or TRBV6-3 and TRBJ1-5; D possibly corresponds to TRBD1 (6 bases). The germline gives CDR1 MNHEY, CDR2 SVGEGT. The ends were cut back, 4 bases at V and 4 bases at J, with 11 bases in the middle. CDR3 length: 14 amino acids. CDR3 nucleotide sequence: TGTGCCAGCAGTTTCGGGACACTTAATCAGCCCCAGCATTTT. Translating gives CASSFGTLNQPQHF.

A note on this clone: The sample contains more than one DNA sequence encoding this CDR3. V usage is TRBV11-3 and J usage is TRBJ2-1, with D uncertain. V lost 1 base and J 0 bases, leaving 4 bases between the germline ends. Germline V gene lookup returns CDR1 SGHNT and CDR2 YENEEA. The CDR3 contains 14 residues. This CDR3 is CASSLGGSYNEQFF. In DNA form, the CDR3 reads TGTGCCAGCAGCTTAGGGGGCTCCTACAATGAGCAGTTCTTC.

The CDR3 spells CASSYPIPVAVDYNEQFF. CDR3 nucleotides: TGTGCCAGCAGTTACCCAATCCCCGTCGCTGTGGACTACAATGAGCAGTTCTTC. V usage is TRBV6-2 or TRBV6-3 and J usage is TRBJ2-1; D is uncertain. V lost 2 bases to trimming and J lost 3 bases, with 20 bases between them. Germline lookup yields CDR1 MNHEY and CDR2 SVGEGT. The CDR3 is 18 amino acids.

The V gene is TRBV14, the J gene TRBJ2-7; D remains unclear. The CDR3 runs 14 residues. The germline V and J ends were trimmed by 0 bases and 4 bases, with 10 bases remaining between them. Germline-derived CDR1 and CDR2 are SGHDN and FVKESK. The CDR3, as DNA: TGTGCCAGCAGCCAAGATCGGCAGGAGTACGAGCAGTACTTC. Translated, it gives CASSQDRQEYEQYF.

The chain employs TRBV11-1 and TRBJ1-1; 7 nucleotides line up with TRBD1. This CDR3 contains 15 residues. The V gene's germline CDR1 is SGHAT and CDR2 FQDESV (reference sequence). Trimming at V came to 5 bases and at J to 1 base, leaving 7 bases not matched to a gene. The CDR3 DNA reads TGTGCCAGCAGCCGCAGGGGGGGAACGAACACTGAAGCTTTCTTT. As protein: CASSRRGGTNTEAFF.

V is TRBV19 and J is TRBJ1-5; 12 nucleotides line up with TRBD1. This CDR3 has 17 residues. Trimming at V came to 5 bases and at J to 1 base, leaving 6 bases not matched to a gene. Looked up from germline, CDR1 is LNHDA and CDR2 is SQIVND (reference sequence). The CDR3 region has the DNA TGTGCCAGTAGTCCTCGGGACAGGGGGCAAAGCAATCAGCCCCAGCATTTT. The encoded protein is CASSPRDRGQSNQPQHF.

The chain joins TRBV6-5 to TRBJ1-5, with 7 bases identical to TRBD1. V lost 8 bases and J lost 5; bases outside the gene matches: 6. Germline V gene lookup returns CDR1 MNHEY and CDR2 SVGAGI. The CDR3 sequence is 13 residues long. CDR3 DNA: TGTGCCAGCGGTCTGGACAGGCATCAGCCCCAGCATTTT. Protein sequence: CASGLDRHQPQHF.

V is TRBV24-1 and J is TRBJ2-2, with D possibly being TRBD2 (6 bases). The germline CDR1 and CDR2 sequences are KGHDR and SFDVKD. The CDR3 is made up of 16 amino acids. V lost 5 bases and J 3 bases, leaving 15 bases between the germline ends. CDR3 sequence: CATSAPRGSDTGELFF. DNA of the CDR3: TGTGCCACCAGTGCCCCCCGGGGGTCGGACACCGGGGAGCTGTTTTTT.

This chain links TRBV6-5 with TRBJ1-2; no firm D call. CDR3 size: 11 residues. Between the trimmed V and J ends, which lost 8 bases and 3 bases, there was a span of 7 bases. Germline V gives CDR1 MNHEY, CDR2 SVGAGI. The DNA of the CDR3 is TGTGCCAGCGGGAGGGACTATGGCTACACCTTC. It yields the protein CASGRDYGYTF.

The chain is built from TRBV2 and TRBJ1-2; weak D call: TRBD1 (6 bases). The germline V and J ends were trimmed by 5 bases and 0 bases, with 16 bases remaining between them. The CDR3 spans 16 residues. Looked up from germline, CDR1 is SNHLY and CDR2 is FYNNEI. The chain's CDR3 is CASSRPGAGANYGYTF. Written as DNA, the CDR3 is TGTGCCAGCAGTCGCCCCGGGGCAGGGGCTAACTATGGCTACACCTTC.

The chain couples TRBV7-3 to TRBJ2-3; D gene uncertain. The CDR3 is made up of 14 amino acids. Germline CDR1 reads SGHTA; CDR2 reads FQGTGA. V dropped 5 bases and J dropped 1 base, with 10 bases sitting between them. The chain's CDR3 is CASSPSQGTDTQYF. As DNA, the CDR3 is TGTGCCAGCAGCCCCTCGCAAGGCACAGATACGCAGTATTTT.

This chain links TRBV23-1 with TRBJ1-4, with D possibly being TRBD1 (5 bases). TRBV23-1 is an open reading frame, and its role is uncertain. The CDR3 covers 13 residues. Deletions cut 4 bases from V and 6 bases from J, with 9 bases between. CDR3 protein: CASSRREDEKLFF. The CDR3 nucleotides read TGCGCCAGCAGTCGCAGGGAAGATGAAAAACTGTTTTTT.